This T cell receptor beta chain was recorded in a study of a mutant IDH1 vaccine in newly diagnosed glioma. Study in general: Treated patients showed a male proportion of 62.5%, a female proportion of about 40%, and a mean age of around 39 years. It was radiotherapy, temozolomide, or both that patients received previously, with most receiving both. General observations from the study: The occurrence of vaccine-induced immune responses was seen in roughly 93% of patients.

A single count supports this clone. Its specificity is unknown. Time point indicated: week 11, during vaccination. Each dose delivered 300 ug of mutant IDH1 20-mer peptide subcutaneously with imiquimod. Only in-frame clones appear in the TCRdb table, and some are missing; sequencing was by immunoSEQ multiplex PCR. The sample lists under 150,000 clones; roughly 88% were seen once. Germline CDR1 reads SGHDT; CDR2 reads YYEEEE. J gave up 7 bases and V 0 bases, and 5 bases lay outside the gene matches. CDR3 length equals 14 residues. This TCR came from a woman aged 50 to 60 with glioma. The sample here was PBMCs, taken from a glioma patient whose treatment included an IDH1 peptide vaccine. The V call is TRBV5-6, the J call TRBJ1-2, with TRBD1 identical over 8 bases. The CDR3, as DNA: TGTGCCAGCAGCTTGGCAGGGGGCGCCTCTGGCTACACCTTC. This translates into CASSLAGGASGYTF.